Following are 6 T cell receptor beta chains from one sample sequenced in a study of blood T cell repertoires in COVID-19. Generated by immunoSEQ multiplex PCR, the TCRdb table keeps only in-frame clones and is missing some. The data show more than 200,000 clones, with less than 90% seen just once and 1.5% to 2% held by the top ten. The sequenced sample was peripheral blood. Receptor source: a man aged 65 to 85 with acute or convalescent COVID-19.

CDR3: CASSVGTANEQFF. CDR3 coding DNA: TGTGCCAGCAGCGTTGGTACAGCAAATGAGCAGTTCTTC. V is TRBV9 and J is TRBJ2-1; D is unresolved. The CDR3 sequence is 13 residues long. The V end lost 2 bases, the J end lost 7 bases, and 10 bases lay between the germline ends. The germline CDR1 and CDR2 sequences are SGDLS and YYNGEE.

The V and J genes are TRBV5-1 and TRBJ2-3, with 9 bases matching TRBD2. The J segment lost 5 bases and the V segment lost 0 bases, leaving 4 bases of the junction unmatched. CDR1 and CDR2 (germline): SGHRS, YFSETQ. The CDR3 consists of 15 residues. DNA of the CDR3: TGCGCCAGCAGCTTGGTAGCGGGAGACATAGATACGCAGTATTTT. Its translation is CASSLVAGDIDTQYF.

The count of this clone is one. This chain joins TRBV5-5 and TRBJ2-3; 14 positions match TRBD2. V lost 0 bases, J lost 9 bases, and 6 bases stayed unmatched. CDR3 length: 16 residues. Looked up from germline, CDR1 is SGHKS and CDR2 is YYEKEE (reference sequence). The CDR3 sequence: CASSLAGTSGRGTQYF. CDR3 DNA sequence: TGTGCCAGCAGCTTGGCCGGGACTAGCGGGAGAGGGACGCAGTATTTT.

The chain combines TRBV5-1 with TRBJ2-3; weak D call: TRBD2 (6 bases). This CDR3 has 15 residues. From germline, CDR1 is SGHRS and CDR2 YFSETQ. Trimming cost V 1 base and J 2 bases, with 11 bases left between them. CDR3 nucleotide sequence: TGCGCCAGCAGCTTGAGGCGGGGCTACACAGATACGCAGTATTTT. It yields the protein CASSLRRGYTDTQYF.

The chain joins TRBV28 to TRBJ1-1; 10 bases match TRBD1. V trimming: 6 bases; J trimming: 1 base; junction bases outside the gene matches: 5. Germline V gene sequence: CDR1 MDHEN, CDR2 SYDVKM. This CDR3 is built from 15 residues. Written as DNA, the CDR3 is TGTGCCAGCAGACCCCGGGACAGGGGGAACACTGAAGCTTTCTTT. This encodes CASRPRDRGNTEAFF.

The CDR3 DNA is TGTGCCAGCAGCTTAGCGACAGCGAACACCGGGGAGCTGTTTTTT. Amino acids: CASSLATANTGELFF. J is TRBJ2-2 and V is TRBV7-2; D may be TRBD1 (5 bases). The germline V gene encodes CDR1 SGHTA and CDR2 FQGNSA. This CDR3 has 15 amino acids. V shed 0 bases and J shed 0 bases, with 5 bases lying between them.